This T cell receptor (beta chain) came from a study of early T cells in non-severe SARS-CoV-2 infection (dated by TCRdb to about 2021). About the full investigation: Because TCR sequencing was done on bulk RNA from unsorted whole blood, the alpha and beta chains could not be paired.

This clonotype was counted only a few times. Its antigen remains undetermined. Base qualities are not at hand, and no much larger clone is one base apart. Study-wide conclusions, independent of this receptor: VDJdb matching was skewed toward anti-spike CD8 responses and likely underestimated virus-specific expansions, missing private and CD4 specificities.

Germline trimming amounts to 6 bases on V and 8 bases on J, with 8 as the count of junction bases outside the gene matches. From its cysteine to its phenylalanine, the CDR3 spans 14 amino acids. Just the 42-base CDR3 DNA is kept, in frame starting at base 1. Receptor libraries were prepared by 5' RACE. Instrument used: NextSeq 500. Unique molecular identifiers were attached to individual cDNA molecules in the TCR library protocol so that sequencing error and PCR bias could be corrected. Sequencing covered both TCR alpha and beta chains, and within each sample the abundances of alpha and beta sequences were tightly co-correlated. As for the authors' bioinformatics: Decombinator V4 was used to annotate TCR sequences for V gene, J gene and CDR3. Expanded TCRs were defined as changing significantly between any two time points under a Poisson model with p below 0.0001. TCR abundances were normalised to the total number of TCRs sequenced per sample and expressed as counts per million. MAIT TCRs were defined by TRAV1-2 paired with TRAJ12, TRAJ20 or TRAJ33, and iNKT TCRs by TRAV10 paired with TRAJ18. VDJdb, accessed 1 November 2021, was searched for CMV, EBV and SARS-CoV-2 annotated TCRs, with TCRs annotated for multiple antigens excluded. The public sequencing data were trimmed at Q25 with fastp and processed into clonotypes with MiXCR by TCRdb, which kept only in-frame beta chains. Each record represents a unique CDR3 protein, reported with the most common genes and DNA among its rows. These V and J calls originate from TCRdb's pipeline instead of the authors' own analysis. The sample data list about 99,000 distinct CDR3 sequences, and approximately 17% of these were observed just once. The biggest ten clones account for over 1% of the sample.

The study was a case-control design nested within a healthcare worker cohort in London, UK, with weekly nasopharyngeal swab PCR tests and blood sampling. Healthcare workers were recruited between 23 and 31 March 2020, during the week of the UK lockdown, and were followed weekly for up to roughly 16 weeks. In this chain, TRBV12-3 or TRBV12-4 is recombined with TRBJ1-4, with TRBD1 matching 8 junction bases. This clonotype was obtained from an adult who was a healthcare worker with PCR-confirmed SARS-CoV-2 infection or an uninfected control (not recorded which). The sample comprised whole blood. CDR3 loop: CASRPTGEGEKLFF. The DNA reads as follows: TGTGCCAGCAGACCGACAGGGGAAGGCGAAAAACTGTTTTTT.